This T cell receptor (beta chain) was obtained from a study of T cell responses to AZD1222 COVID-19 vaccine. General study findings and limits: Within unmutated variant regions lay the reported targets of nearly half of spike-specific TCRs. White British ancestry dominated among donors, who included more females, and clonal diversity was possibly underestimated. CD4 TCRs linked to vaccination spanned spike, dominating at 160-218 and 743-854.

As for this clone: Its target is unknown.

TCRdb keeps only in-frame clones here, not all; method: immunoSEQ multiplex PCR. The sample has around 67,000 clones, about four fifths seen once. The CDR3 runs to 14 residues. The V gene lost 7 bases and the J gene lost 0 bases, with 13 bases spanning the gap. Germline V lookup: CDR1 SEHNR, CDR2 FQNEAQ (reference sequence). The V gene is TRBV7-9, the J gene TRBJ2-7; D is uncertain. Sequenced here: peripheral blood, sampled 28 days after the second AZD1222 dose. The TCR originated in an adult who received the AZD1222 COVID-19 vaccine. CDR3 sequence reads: CASTQTASSYEQYF. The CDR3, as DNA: TGTGCCAGCACCCAGACCGCTAGCTCCTACGAGCAGTACTTC.